This T cell receptor (beta chain) is drawn from a study of T-cell memory formation after mild COVID-19. One entry per CDR3 protein results from TCRdb running MiXCR on the 5' RACE reads. This table holds fewer than 150,000 distinct CDR3 sequences, 5% to 6.5% found once. The CDR3 sequence is 15 residues long. With 5 bases clipped from V and 4 bases from J, the junction kept 8 bases outside the gene matches. The rearrangement joins TRBV12-3 or TRBV12-4 to TRBJ2-7, with 10 bases fitting TRBD1. What was sequenced was PBMCs or a T cell subset sorted from them (not recorded which). The clonotype was recovered from an adult woman who had mild COVID-19 (a few samples of this study predate the infection). Cell type and time point are not known. CDR3 protein: CASSGRDRGVYEQYF. The CDR3 DNA reads as TGTGCCAGCAGTGGCAGGGACAGGGGAGTTTACGAGCAGTACTTC.